The sequence of this TCR beta chain was determined in a study of blood T cell repertoires in COVID-19. Study-wide background: Italy, Spain and the United States were the sources of the convalescent and acute COVID-19 samples. Nucleic acid was either cDNA or gDNA, and it came from T cells, B-cell-depleted T cells, or PBMCs.

Authors' data handling: Cell counts per sample came from amplifying reference gene primers. Produced via immunoSEQ multiplex PCR; TCRdb's table is partial and in-frame only. D and trimming were read from the DNA, whereas the V and J calls and clone size are those reported in that table. The top ten hold roughly 3% of the sample, which has over 130,000 clones, just over 85% seen once. Germline CDR1 and CDR2: LGHDT and YNNKEL (reference sequence). V lost 6 bases and J lost 3; bases outside the gene matches: 10. The CDR3 is made up of 16 amino acids. The J gene is TRBJ2-5, the V gene TRBV3-1 (or the pseudogene TRBV3-2), with 10 bases that match TRBD2. The source is a man between 65 and 85 years old with acute or convalescent COVID-19. Sequencing was done on a sample of peripheral blood. CDR3 sequence: CASSRHRTSGEETQYF. DNA of the CDR3: TGTGCCAGCAGTCGCCATCGGACTAGCGGAGAAGAGACCCAGTACTTC.